The subject of this entry is one T cell receptor (beta chain). Researchers ran the PCR with 60 Vbeta and 13 Jbeta primers. TCRdb's table, derived via immunoSEQ multiplex PCR, lists solely in-frame clones and lacks some. This repertoire includes around 57,000 clones. This specimen comes from a study of cytomegalovirus exposure and HLA in healthy donors. V dropped 2 bases and J dropped 6 bases, with 20 bases sitting between them. Germline V CDR1 and CDR2: KGHSH, LQKENI. The CDR3 covers 17 residues. The chain couples TRBV18 to TRBJ1-5; TRBD1 might be the D (6 bases). The sample consisted of PBMCs. This TCR was recovered from a woman aged 50 to 65 in good health and CMV-seropositive. This CDR3 is CASSPTGRGETGQPQHF. DNA of the CDR3: TGTGCCAGCTCACCAACCGGCAGGGGTGAAACGGGTCAGCCCCAGCATTTT.